This TCR beta chain derives from a study of CD8 T cells in ankylosing spondylitis. This clonotype has just a few counts. The antigen remains unidentified. Overall study results and limits: CD8+ cells made up the disease-linked clones, which were relatively rare in peripheral blood. Ankylosing spondylitis blood seemed to carry a telltale TCR beta motif made of roughly 8 highly homologous variants. According to the report, clones linked to the disease were significantly enriched in matched synovial fluid samples taken from ankylosing spondylitis patients.

Quantitative 5'-RACE with molecular barcodes generated TCR beta libraries. TCRdb reprocessed the 5' RACE reads via MiXCR and lists one record per CDR3 protein. The sample records some 800,000 distinct CDR3 sequences, 10% to 15% being singletons. Germline values: CDR1 LGHNA, CDR2 YSLEER. The CDR3 is 16 residues long. Trimming removed 0 bases at V and 0 bases at J, with 9 bases between. The sequenced sample was blood, either unsorted or a sorted T cell fraction (not recorded which). This sequence originates from a male donor with ankylosing spondylitis. The chain joins TRBV4-3 to TRBJ2-1; the D is unclear. The CDR3 sequence is CASSQEPESSYNEQFF. The CDR3 DNA reads TGCGCCAGCAGCCAAGAGCCCGAGAGCTCCTACAATGAGCAGTTCTTC.